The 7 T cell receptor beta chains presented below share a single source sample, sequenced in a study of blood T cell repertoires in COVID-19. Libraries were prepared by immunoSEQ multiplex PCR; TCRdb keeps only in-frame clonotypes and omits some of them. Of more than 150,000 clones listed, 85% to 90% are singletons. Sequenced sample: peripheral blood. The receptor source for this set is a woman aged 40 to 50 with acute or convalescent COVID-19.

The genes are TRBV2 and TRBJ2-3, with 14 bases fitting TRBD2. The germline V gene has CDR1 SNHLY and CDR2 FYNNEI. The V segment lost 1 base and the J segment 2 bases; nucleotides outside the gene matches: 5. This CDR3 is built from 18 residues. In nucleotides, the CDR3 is TGTGCCAGCAGTGAAGGTGGACTAGCGGGAGGCATCACAGATACGCAGTATTTT. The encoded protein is CASSEGGLAGGITDTQYF.

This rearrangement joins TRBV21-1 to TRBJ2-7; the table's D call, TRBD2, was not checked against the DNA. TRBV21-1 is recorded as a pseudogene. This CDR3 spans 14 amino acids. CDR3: CASSKGHIGDEQYF. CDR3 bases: TGTGCCAGCAGCAAAGGACACATCGGGGACGAGCAGTACTTC.

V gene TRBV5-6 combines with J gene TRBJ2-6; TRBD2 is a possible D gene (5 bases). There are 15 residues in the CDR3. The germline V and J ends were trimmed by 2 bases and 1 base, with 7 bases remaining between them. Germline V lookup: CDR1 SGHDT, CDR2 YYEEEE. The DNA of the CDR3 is TGTGCCAGCAGCTTAAGGGAGTCTGGGGCCAACGTCCTGACTTTC. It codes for CASSLRESGANVLTF.

CDR3 in amino acids: CASSGTSGGADTQYF. Here the CDR3 DNA reads TGTGCCAGCAGTGGGACTAGCGGGGGGGCCGATACGCAGTATTTT. The J gene is TRBJ2-3, the V gene TRBV6-4; 15 nucleotides match TRBD2. Germline V gene data show CDR1 as MRHNA and CDR2 as SNTAGT. After removal of 4 bases from V and 6 bases from J, the junction contained 2 bases not matched to a gene. This CDR3 has 15 residues.

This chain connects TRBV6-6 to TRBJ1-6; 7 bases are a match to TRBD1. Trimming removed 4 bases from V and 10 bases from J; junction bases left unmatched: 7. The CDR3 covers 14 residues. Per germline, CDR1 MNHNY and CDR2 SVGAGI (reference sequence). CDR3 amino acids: CASSSNDRASPLHF. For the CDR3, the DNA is TGTGCCAGCAGTTCAAACGACAGGGCCTCACCCCTCCACTTT.

CDR3 sequence (DNA): TGCGCCAGCAGGACGCCGGGACTAGCAAGGGATACGCAGTATTTT. Translated, it gives CASRTPGLARDTQYF. The chain joins TRBV10-1 to TRBJ2-3; 9 nucleotides agree with TRBD2. After removal of 6 bases from V and 6 bases from J, the junction contained 10 bases not matched to a gene. Germline CDR1 and CDR2: WNHNN and SYGVQD (reference sequence). CDR3 length: 15 amino acids.

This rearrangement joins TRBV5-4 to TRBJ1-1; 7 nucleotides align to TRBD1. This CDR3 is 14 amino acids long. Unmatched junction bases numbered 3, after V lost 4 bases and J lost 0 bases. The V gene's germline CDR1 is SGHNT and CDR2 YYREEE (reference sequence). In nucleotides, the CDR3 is TGTGCCAGCAGCCCAGGGACAGTGAACACTGAAGCTTTCTTT. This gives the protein CASSPGTVNTEAFF.